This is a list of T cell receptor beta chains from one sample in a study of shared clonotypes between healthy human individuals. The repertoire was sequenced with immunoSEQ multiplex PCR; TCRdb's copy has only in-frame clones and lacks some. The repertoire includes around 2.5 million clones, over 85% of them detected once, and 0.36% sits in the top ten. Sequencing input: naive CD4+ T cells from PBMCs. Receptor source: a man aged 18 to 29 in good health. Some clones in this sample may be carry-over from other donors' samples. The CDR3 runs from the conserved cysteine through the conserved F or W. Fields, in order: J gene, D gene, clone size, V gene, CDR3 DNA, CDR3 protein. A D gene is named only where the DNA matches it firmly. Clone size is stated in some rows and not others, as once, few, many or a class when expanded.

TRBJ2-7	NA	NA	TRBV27	TGTGCCAGCAGTACCGCAGGGGTCTACTACGAGCAGTACTTC	CASSTAGVYYEQYF
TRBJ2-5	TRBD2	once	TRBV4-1	TGCGCCAGCAGCCAGGGACTAGCGGGAGTTGGAGAGACCCAGTACTTC	CASSQGLAGVGETQYF
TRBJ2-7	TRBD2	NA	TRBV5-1	TGCGCCAGCAGCTTAGCGGGAGGTTCCTCCTACGAGCAGTACTTC	CASSLAGGSSYEQYF
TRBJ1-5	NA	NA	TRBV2	TGTGCCAGCCACACAGAGTCCAATCAGCCCCAGCACTTT	CASHTESNQPQHF
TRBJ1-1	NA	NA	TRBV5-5	TGTGCCAGCAGCTTGCTTTTGTGGTCTGAAGCTTTCTTT	CASSLLLWSEAFF
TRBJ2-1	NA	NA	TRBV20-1	TGCAGTGCTAGACAGGGGTATGAGCAGTTCTTC	CSARQGYEQFF
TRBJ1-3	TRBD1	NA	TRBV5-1	TGCGCCAGCAGCTTGACCACGACAGGGGCTGGAAACACCATATATTTT	CASSLTTTGAGNTIYF
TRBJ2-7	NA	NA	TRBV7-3	TGTGCCAGCAGCTCCGGGACGGACAGCTCCTACGAGCAGTACTTC	CASSSGTDSSYEQYF
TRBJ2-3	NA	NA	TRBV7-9	TGTGCCAGCAGCTTAGGCAGGGGCGCAGATACGCAGTATTTT	CASSLGRGADTQYF
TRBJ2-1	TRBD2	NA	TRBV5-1	TGCGCCAGCAGAGGGACTAGCGGAGTCAATGAGCAGTTCTTC	CASRGTSGVNEQFF
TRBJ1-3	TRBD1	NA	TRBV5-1	TGCGCCAGCAGCCCAGGACAGGCCTTCTCTGGAAACACCATATATTTT	CASSPGQAFSGNTIYF
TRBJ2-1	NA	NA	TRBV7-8	TGTGCCAGCAGCTTAGCGGGAGCCGGGGGTGCGTTCTTC	CASSLAGAGGAFF
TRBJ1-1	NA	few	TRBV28	TGTGCCAGCAGTTTTTTGGGCACTGAAGCTTTCTTT	CASSFLGTEAFF
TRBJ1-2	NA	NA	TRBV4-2	TGTGCCAGCAGCCAATACTGGACCGCGGATGGCTACACCTTC	CASSQYWTADGYTF
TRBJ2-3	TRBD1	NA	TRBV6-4	TGTGCCAGCAGCGAAACAGGGGGCTTAGATACGCAGTATTTT	CASSETGGLDTQYF
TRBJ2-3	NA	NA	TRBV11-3	TGTGCCAGCAGCTCTGGCGGGGCCACAGATACGCAGTATTTT	CASSSGGATDTQYF
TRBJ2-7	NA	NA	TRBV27	TGTGCCAGCAGTCCACAGCGGTACTCCTACGAGCAGTACTTC	CASSPQRYSYEQYF
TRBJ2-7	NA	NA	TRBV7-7	TGTGCCAGCAGCACAGGCCCCCCCTACGAGCAGTACTTC	CASSTGPPYEQYF
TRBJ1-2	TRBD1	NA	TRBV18	TGTGCCAGCTCAGGGGACAGGAGAGGTGGCTACACCTTC	CASSGDRRGGYTF
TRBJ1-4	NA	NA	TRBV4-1	TGCGCCAGCAGCAACCGGGCAGGCGAGGATGAAAAACTGTTTTTT	CASSNRAGEDEKLFF
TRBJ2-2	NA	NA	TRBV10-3	TGTGCCATCAGTGTTTTTCCCGGGGAGCTGTTTTTT	CAISVFPGELFF
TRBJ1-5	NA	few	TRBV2	TGTGCCAGCAGTGGGCTAATAGAGAGCAATCAGCCCCAGCATTTT	CASSGLIESNQPQHF
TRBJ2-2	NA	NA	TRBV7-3	TGTGCCAGCAGCTACCAACGGGGGACCGGGGAGCTGTTTTTT	CASSYQRGTGELFF
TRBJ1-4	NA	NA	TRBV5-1	TGCGCCAGCAGCTCGGGAGGGGGAGGTGAAAAACTGTTTTTT	CASSSGGGGEKLFF
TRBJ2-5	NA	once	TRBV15	TGTGCCACCAGCAGAGGCAGCCCCCCCCAAGAGACCCAGTACTTC	CATSRGSPPQETQYF
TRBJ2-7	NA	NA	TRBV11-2	TGTGCCAGCACCCCCCGAAGGGGGAACTACGAGCAGTACTTC	CASTPRRGNYEQYF
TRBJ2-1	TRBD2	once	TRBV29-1	TGCAGCGTTAGGGGACTAGCGTTCAATGAGCAGTTCTTC	CSVRGLAFNEQFF
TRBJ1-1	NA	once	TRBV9	TGTGCCAGCAGCGTAGTGGGACTTGGGGCTGAAGCTTTCTTT	CASSVVGLGAEAFF
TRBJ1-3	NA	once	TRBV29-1	TGCAGCGTTGATAGGAGGTTATCTGGAAACACCATATATTTT	CSVDRRLSGNTIYF
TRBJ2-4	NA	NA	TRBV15	TGTGCCACCAGCAGACAGGGAACCAAAAACATTCAGTACTTC	CATSRQGTKNIQYF
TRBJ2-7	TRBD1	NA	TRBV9	TGTGCCAGCAGCGTAGGGCAGGGGGCGGACTACGAGCAGTACTTC	CASSVGQGADYEQYF
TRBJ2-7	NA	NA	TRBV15	TGTGCCACCAGCAGAGATTTGATGGACGAGCAGTACTTC	CATSRDLMDEQYF
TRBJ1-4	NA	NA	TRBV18	TGTGCCAGCTCACCAGGGGTCCTCAATGAAAAACTGTTTTTT	CASSPGVLNEKLFF
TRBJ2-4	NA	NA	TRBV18	TGTGCCAGCTCACTCAGGGACATTCAGTACTTC	CASSLRDIQYF
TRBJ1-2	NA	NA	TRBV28	TGTGCCAGCAGTTTAGCCTTGACAGCGCGAGGCTACACCTTC	CASSLALTARGYTF
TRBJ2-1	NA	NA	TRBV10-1	TGCGCCAGCAGTGGACCCGGACCGATAAACTACAATGAGCAGTTCTTC	CASSGPGPINYNEQFF
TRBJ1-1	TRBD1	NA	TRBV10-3	TGTGCCATCAGGGACAGGGGCCTACTTGGGACTGAAGCTTTCTTT	CAIRDRGLLGTEAFF
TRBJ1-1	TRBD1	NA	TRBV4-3	TGCGCCAGCAGCCAAGACGGAAGGACAGGGCGGAACACTGAAGCTTTCTTT	CASSQDGRTGRNTEAFF
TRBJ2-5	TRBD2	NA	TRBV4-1	TGCGCCAGCAGCCCGGGACTAGCGGGTCAAGAGACCCAGTACTTC	CASSPGLAGQETQYF
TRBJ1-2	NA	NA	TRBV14	TGTGCCAGCAGCCAAGCAAGGGGATACTATGGCTACACCTTC	CASSQARGYYGYTF
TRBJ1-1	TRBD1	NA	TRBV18	TGTGCCAGCTCACCCCCAGGGGGCAGGGTGGTAGGAGCTTTCTTT	CASSPPGGRVVGAFF
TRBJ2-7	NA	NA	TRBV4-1	TGCGCCAGCAGCCTCTTTGACGAGCAGTACTTC	CASSLFDEQYF
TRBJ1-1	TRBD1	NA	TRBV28	TGTGCCAGCAGTTGGGGGACAGTTGGGTTCGAAGCTTTCTTT	CASSWGTVGFEAFF
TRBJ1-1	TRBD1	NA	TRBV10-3	TGTGCCATCAGTGAAGGGACAGGCCCCGGGGCTGAAGCTTTCTTT	CAISEGTGPGAEAFF
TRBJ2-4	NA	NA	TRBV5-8	TGTGCCAGCAGCTTGCCCGGGTTAAGCATTCAGTACTTC	CASSLPGLSIQYF
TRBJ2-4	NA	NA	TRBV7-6	TGTGCCAGCAGCTTAAATAACATTCAGTACTTC	CASSLNNIQYF
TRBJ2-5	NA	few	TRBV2	TGTGCCAGCAGTGAAGCGGGATTCCAAGAGACCCAGTACTTC	CASSEAGFQETQYF
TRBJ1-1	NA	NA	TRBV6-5	TGTGCCAGCAGTTACGCGGGGTGGGCTGAAGCTTTCTTT	CASSYAGWAEAFF
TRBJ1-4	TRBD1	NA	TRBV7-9	TGTGCCAGCAGCTTAGGACAGGGTGAAAAACTGTTTTTT	CASSLGQGEKLFF
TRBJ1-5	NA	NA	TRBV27	TGTGCCAGCAGTTGGACGGTGAATCAGCCCCAGCATTTT	CASSWTVNQPQHF
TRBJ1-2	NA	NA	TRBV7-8	TGTGCCAGCAGCCCCAGAGGGGGGACCGTCTATGGCTACACCTTC	CASSPRGGTVYGYTF
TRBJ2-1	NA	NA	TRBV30	TGTGCCTGGAGTGTACGACAATTATCCTTCTTC	CAWSVRQLSFF
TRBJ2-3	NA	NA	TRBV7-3	TGTGCCAGCAGCCTACTAGCTCAAGTCACAGATACGCAGTATTTT	CASSLLAQVTDTQYF
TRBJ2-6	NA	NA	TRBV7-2	TGTGCCAGCAGCCACTGGACAGCTTCTGGGGCCAACGTCCTGACTTTC	CASSHWTASGANVLTF
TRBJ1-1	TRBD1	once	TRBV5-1	TGCGCCAGCAGCGTAACCGCGGGACAGAGCAACACTGAAGCTTTCTTT	CASSVTAGQSNTEAFF